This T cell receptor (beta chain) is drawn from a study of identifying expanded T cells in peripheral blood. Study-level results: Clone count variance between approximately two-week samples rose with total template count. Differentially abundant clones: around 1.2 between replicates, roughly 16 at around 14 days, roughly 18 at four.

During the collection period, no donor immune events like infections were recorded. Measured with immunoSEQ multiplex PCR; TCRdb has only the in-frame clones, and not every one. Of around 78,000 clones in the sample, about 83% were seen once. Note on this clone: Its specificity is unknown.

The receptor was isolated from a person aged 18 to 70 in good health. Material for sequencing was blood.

Written as DNA, the CDR3 is TGTGCCATCAGCCCCGGGGGCTACGAGCAGTACTTC. Translated: CAISPGGYEQYF. This rearrangement joins TRBV10-3 to TRBJ2-7; a weak D match, TRBD2 (6 bases). V lost 6 bases and J lost 3, with 9 bases in between. CDR1 is ENHRY and CDR2 is SYGVKD in the germline V gene. CDR3 size: 12 residues.